A single sample is the source of the 7 T cell receptor beta chains below, sequenced in a study of blood T cell repertoires in COVID-19. Profiled with immunoSEQ multiplex PCR; TCRdb holds only in-frame clones, not every one. The table records under 150,000 clones, approximately 80% of them present only once. Sequenced material: PBMCs or T cells enriched from blood (not recorded which). These TCRs come from a man in his fifties in a cohort exposed to, infected with or recovered from COVID-19 (not recorded which).

This chain uses TRBV5-1 with TRBJ2-2; D is unresolved. V was shortened by 3 bases and J by 0 bases, with 15 bases between the two germline ends. The CDR3 has 17 amino acids. Germline V gene sequence: CDR1 SGHRS, CDR2 YFSETQ. This CDR3 is CASSWPSASANTGELFF. The CDR3 DNA follows: TGCGCCAGCAGCTGGCCGTCCGCGAGCGCGAACACCGGGGAGCTGTTTTTT.

J is TRBJ1-4 and V is TRBV19; no reliable D call. CDR1 and CDR2 from the germline V gene are LNHDA and SQIVND (reference sequence). CDR3 length: 14 residues. Between the trimmed V and J ends, which lost 6 bases and 4 bases, there was a span of 12 bases. This CDR3 is CASRSTRINEKLFF. As DNA, the CDR3 is TGTGCCAGTAGATCGACAAGGATTAATGAAAAACTGTTTTTT.

The V and J genes are TRBV27 and TRBJ2-3; TRBD1 is a possible D gene (5 bases). Germline loops: CDR1 MNHEY, CDR2 SMNVEV (reference sequence). V was shortened by 5 bases and J by 2 bases, with 11 bases between the two germline ends. There are 14 residues in the CDR3. The CDR3 sequence is CASSQQVPTDTQYF. The CDR3 nucleotides are TGTGCCAGCAGTCAACAGGTCCCCACAGATACGCAGTATTTT.

This sequence joins TRBV24-1 and TRBJ1-1; D perhaps matches TRBD1 (5 bases). Germline-derived CDR1 and CDR2 are KGHDR and SFDVKD. The CDR3 has 15 amino acids. Between the trimmed V and J ends, which lost 4 bases and 1 base, there was a span of 12 bases. CDR3 region: CATSDPGRGNTEAFF. The CDR3 coding sequence is TGTGCCACCAGTGACCCAGGGCGAGGGAACACTGAAGCTTTCTTT.

In its sample, this clone was seen once. The gene calls are TRBV19 and TRBJ1-5, with 8 positions matching TRBD1. The V gene end was trimmed by 8 bases and the J gene end by 6 bases; junction bases not matched to a gene: 6. Germline V CDR1 and CDR2: LNHDA, SQIVND (reference sequence). The CDR3 totals 13 residues. CDR3 region: CASGGQGIQPQHF. Here the CDR3 DNA reads TGTGCCAGTGGAGGACAGGGAATTCAGCCCCAGCATTTT.

CDR3 residues: CASSPPQVFEAFF. In DNA form, the CDR3 reads TGTGCCAGCTCACCACCGCAGGTATTTGAAGCTTTCTTT. The V call is TRBV18, the J call TRBJ1-1; D gene ambiguous. Germline V lookup: CDR1 KGHSH, CDR2 LQKENI. Trimming took 0 bases from V and 7 from J, leaving 9 bases between them. The length of the CDR3 is 13 residues.

This clone has a handful of counts. The chain is built from TRBV7-9 and TRBJ1-1; weak D call: TRBD1 (6 bases). The CDR3 consists of 15 residues. Trimming cost V 0 bases and J 1 base, with 9 bases left between them. CDR1 is SEHNR, CDR2 FQNEAQ, per germline (reference sequence). CDR3 nucleotide sequence: TGTGCCAGCAGCTTAGCCGACAGGTGGAACACTGAAGCTTTCTTT. As protein: CASSLADRWNTEAFF.